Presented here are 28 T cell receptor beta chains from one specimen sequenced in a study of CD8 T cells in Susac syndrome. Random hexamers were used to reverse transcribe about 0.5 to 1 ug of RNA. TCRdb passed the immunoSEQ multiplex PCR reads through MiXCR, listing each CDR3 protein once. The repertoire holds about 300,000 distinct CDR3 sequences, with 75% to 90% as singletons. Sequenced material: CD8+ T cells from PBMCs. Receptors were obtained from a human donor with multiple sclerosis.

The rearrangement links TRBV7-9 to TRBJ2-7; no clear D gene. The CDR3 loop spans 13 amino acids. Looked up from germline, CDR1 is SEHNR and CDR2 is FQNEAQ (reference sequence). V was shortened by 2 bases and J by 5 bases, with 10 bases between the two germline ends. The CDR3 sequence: CASSLFNRHEQYF. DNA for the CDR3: TGTGCCAGCAGCTTATTTAACCGCCACGAGCAGTACTTC.

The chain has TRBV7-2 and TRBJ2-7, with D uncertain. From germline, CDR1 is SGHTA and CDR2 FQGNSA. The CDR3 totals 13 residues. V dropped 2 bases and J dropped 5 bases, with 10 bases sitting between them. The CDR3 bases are TGTGCCAGCAGCTTAATGGGCCCCCACGAGCAGTACTTC. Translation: CASSLMGPHEQYF.

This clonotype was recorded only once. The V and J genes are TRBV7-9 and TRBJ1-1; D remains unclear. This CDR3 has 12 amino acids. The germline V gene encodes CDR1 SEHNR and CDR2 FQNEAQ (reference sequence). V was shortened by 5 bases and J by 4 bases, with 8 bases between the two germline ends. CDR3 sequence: CASSGLVTEAFF. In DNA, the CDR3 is TGTGCCAGCAGCGGTCTCGTCACTGAAGCTTTCTTT.

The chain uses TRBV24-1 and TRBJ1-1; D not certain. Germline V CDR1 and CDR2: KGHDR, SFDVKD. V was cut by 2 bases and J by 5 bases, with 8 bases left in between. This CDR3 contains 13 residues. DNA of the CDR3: TGTGCCACCAGTGATTCCGAGTGGACTGAAGCTTTCTTT. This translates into CATSDSEWTEAFF.

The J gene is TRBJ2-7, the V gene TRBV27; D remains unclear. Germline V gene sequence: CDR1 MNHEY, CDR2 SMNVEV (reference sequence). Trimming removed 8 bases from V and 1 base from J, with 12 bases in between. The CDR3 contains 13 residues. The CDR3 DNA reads TGTGCCAGCGGGAACAGTTTATCCTACGAGCAGTACTTC. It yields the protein CASGNSLSYEQYF.

The DNA for the CDR3 is TGTGCCAGCAGTGAAGCGGGCCTGAACACTGAAGCTTTCTTT. As protein: CASSEAGLNTEAFF. The gene calls are TRBV2 and TRBJ1-1; no definite D call. This CDR3 is built from 14 residues. The V end was cut by 0 bases, the J end by 0 bases, with 5 bases between. From germline, CDR1 is SNHLY and CDR2 FYNNEI.

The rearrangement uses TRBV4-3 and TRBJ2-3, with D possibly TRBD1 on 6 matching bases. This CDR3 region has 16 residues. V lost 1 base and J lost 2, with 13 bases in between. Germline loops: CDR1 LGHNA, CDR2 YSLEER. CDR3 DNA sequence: TGCGCCAGCAGCCAAGGAACAGGGAGTGCCACAGATACGCAGTATTTT. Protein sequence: CASSQGTGSATDTQYF.

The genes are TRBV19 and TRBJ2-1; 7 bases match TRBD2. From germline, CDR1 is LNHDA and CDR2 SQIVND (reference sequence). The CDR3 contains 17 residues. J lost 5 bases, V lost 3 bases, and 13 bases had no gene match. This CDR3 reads CASSISRAVGGNNEQFF. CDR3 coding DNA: TGTGCCAGTAGTATCTCCAGGGCCGTGGGGGGGAACAATGAGCAGTTCTTC.

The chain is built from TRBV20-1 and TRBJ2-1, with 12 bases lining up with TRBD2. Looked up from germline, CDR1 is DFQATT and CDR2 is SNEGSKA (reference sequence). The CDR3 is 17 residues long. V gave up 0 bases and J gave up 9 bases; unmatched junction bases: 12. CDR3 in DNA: TGCAGTGCTAGAGATCGCAAGACTAGCGGGAGATATAGTGAGCAGTTCTTC. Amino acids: CSARDRKTSGRYSEQFF.

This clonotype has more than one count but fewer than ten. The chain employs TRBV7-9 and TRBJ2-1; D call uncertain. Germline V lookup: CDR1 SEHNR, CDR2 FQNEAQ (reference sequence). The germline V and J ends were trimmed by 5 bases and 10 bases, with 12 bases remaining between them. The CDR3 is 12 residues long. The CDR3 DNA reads TGTGCCAGCAGCCAAAAATTCGGAGAGCAGTTCTTC. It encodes CASSQKFGEQFF.

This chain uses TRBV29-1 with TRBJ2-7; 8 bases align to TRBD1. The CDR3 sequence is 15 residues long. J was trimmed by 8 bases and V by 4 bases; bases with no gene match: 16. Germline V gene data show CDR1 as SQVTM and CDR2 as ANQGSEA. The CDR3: CSVVGGTGQAYKQYF. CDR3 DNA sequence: TGCAGCGTTGTGGGGGGCACGGGACAGGCGTACAAGCAGTACTTC.

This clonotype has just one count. This CDR3 is CASSDPGQGYGYTF. The CDR3 coding sequence is TGTGCCAGCAGTGATCCGGGACAGGGCTATGGCTACACCTTC. The rearrangement joins TRBV28 to TRBJ1-2; TRBD1 matches 9 bases. CDR3 length: 14 residues. After removal of 5 bases from V and 4 bases from J, the junction contained 5 bases not matched to a gene. Germline-derived CDR1 and CDR2 are MDHEN and SYDVKM.

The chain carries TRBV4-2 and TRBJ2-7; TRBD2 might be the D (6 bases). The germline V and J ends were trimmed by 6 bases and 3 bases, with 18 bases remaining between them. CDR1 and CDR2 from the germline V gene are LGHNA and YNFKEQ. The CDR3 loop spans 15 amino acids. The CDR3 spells CASSKGEAGNYEQYF. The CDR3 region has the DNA TGTGCCAGCAGTAAAGGGGAGGCAGGGAACTACGAGCAGTACTTC.

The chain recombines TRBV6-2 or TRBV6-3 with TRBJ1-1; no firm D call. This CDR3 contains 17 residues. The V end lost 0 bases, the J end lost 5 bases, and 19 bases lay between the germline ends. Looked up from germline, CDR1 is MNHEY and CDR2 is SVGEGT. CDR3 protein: CASSYSIGVPGGTEAFF. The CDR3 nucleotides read TGTGCCAGCAGTTACTCGATCGGGGTTCCAGGAGGGACTGAAGCTTTCTTT.

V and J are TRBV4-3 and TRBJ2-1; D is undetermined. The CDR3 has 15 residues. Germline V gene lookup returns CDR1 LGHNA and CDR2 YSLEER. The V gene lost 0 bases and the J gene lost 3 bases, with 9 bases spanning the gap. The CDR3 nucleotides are TGCGCCAGCAGCCAAGATTGGGCAGACTACAATGAGCAGTTCTTC. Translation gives CASSQDWADYNEQFF.

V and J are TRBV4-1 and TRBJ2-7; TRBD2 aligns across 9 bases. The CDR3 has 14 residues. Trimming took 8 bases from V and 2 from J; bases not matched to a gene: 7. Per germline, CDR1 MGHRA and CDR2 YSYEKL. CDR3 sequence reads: CASGPPSGAYEQYF. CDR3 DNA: TGCGCCAGCGGTCCCCCTAGCGGGGCCTACGAGCAGTACTTC.

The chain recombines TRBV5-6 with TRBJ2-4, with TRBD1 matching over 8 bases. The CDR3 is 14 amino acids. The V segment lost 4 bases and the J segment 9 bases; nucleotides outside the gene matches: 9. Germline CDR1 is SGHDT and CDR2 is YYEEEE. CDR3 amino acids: CASSTTDRVAIQYF. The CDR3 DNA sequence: TGTGCCAGCAGCACCACGGACAGGGTTGCCATTCAGTACTTC.

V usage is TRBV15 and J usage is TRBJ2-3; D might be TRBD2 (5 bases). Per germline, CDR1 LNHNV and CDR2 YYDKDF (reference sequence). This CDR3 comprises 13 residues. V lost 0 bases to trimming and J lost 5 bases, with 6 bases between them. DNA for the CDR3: TGTGCCACCAGCAGAGATCGGGGAGATACGCAGTATTTT. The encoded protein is CATSRDRGDTQYF.

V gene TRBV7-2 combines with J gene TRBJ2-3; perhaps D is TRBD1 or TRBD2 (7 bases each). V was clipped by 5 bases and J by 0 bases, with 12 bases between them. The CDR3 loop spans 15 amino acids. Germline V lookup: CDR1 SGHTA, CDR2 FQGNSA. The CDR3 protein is CASSRQGLSTDTQYF. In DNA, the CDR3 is TGTGCCAGCAGCCGACAGGGACTAAGCACAGATACGCAGTATTTT.

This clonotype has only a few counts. Here the CDR3 reads CASSPGLVTEAFF. The CDR3 DNA reads TGTGCCAGTAGTCCCGGGCTGGTCACTGAAGCTTTCTTT. The chain links TRBV19 to TRBJ1-1; no definite D call. The germline gives CDR1 LNHDA, CDR2 SQIVND (reference sequence). This CDR3 spans 13 amino acids. Deletions cut 5 bases from V and 4 bases from J, with 11 bases between.

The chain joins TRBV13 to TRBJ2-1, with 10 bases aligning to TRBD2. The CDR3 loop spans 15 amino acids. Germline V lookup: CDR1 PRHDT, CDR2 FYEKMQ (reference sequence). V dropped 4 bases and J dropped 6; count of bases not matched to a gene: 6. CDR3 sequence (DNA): TGTGCCAGCAGCTCGGATAGCGGGGGGAGCAATGAGCAGTTCTTC. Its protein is CASSSDSGGSNEQFF.

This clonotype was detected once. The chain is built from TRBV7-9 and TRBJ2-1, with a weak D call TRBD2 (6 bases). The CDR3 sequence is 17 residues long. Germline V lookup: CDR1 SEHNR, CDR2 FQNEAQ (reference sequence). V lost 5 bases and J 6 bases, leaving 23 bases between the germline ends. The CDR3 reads CASSLPREGVRANEQFF. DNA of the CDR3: TGTGCCAGCAGCCTCCCGCGGGAAGGCGTTAGGGCCAATGAGCAGTTCTTC.

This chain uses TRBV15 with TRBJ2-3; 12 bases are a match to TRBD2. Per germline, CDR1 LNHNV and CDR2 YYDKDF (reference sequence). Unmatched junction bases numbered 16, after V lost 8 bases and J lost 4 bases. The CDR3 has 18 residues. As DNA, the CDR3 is TGTGCCACCGCTGGGGCGCTAGCGGGGGGGCCTGGCGCAGATACGCAGTATTTT. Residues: CATAGALAGGPGADTQYF.

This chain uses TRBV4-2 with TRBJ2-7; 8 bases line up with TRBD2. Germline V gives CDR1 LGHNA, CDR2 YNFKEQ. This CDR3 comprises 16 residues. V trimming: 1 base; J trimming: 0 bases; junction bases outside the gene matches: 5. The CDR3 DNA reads TGTGCCAGCAGCCAAGTTTGGACTAGCAGCTCCTACGAGCAGTACTTC. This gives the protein CASSQVWTSSSYEQYF.

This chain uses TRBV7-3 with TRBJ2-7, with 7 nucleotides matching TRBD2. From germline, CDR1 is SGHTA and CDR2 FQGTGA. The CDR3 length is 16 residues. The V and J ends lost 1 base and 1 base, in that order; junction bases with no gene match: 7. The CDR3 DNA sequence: TGTGCCAGCAGCTTAATAGGGGAGCGGGGATCCTACGAGCAGTACTTC. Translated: CASSLIGERGSYEQYF.

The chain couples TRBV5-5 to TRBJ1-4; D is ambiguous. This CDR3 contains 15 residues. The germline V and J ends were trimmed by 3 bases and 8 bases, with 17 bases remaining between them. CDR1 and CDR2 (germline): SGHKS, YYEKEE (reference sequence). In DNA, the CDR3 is TGTGCCAGCAGCTGGAGTATACAGCCGGGGGAAAAACTGTTTTTT. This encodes CASSWSIQPGEKLFF.

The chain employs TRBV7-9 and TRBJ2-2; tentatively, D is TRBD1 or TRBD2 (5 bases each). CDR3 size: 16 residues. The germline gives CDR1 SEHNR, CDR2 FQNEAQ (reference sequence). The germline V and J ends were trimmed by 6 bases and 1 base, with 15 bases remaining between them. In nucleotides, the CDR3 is TGTGCCAGCAGGATACCGGGACGGCAGAACACCGGGGAGCTGTTTTTT. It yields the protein CASRIPGRQNTGELFF.

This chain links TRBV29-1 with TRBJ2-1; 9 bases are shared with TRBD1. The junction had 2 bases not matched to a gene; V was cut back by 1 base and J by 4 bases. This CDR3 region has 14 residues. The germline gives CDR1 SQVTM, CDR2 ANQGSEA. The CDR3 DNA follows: TGCAGCGTTGAAGGGACAGGGGTATACAATGAGCAGTTCTTC. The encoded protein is CSVEGTGVYNEQFF.